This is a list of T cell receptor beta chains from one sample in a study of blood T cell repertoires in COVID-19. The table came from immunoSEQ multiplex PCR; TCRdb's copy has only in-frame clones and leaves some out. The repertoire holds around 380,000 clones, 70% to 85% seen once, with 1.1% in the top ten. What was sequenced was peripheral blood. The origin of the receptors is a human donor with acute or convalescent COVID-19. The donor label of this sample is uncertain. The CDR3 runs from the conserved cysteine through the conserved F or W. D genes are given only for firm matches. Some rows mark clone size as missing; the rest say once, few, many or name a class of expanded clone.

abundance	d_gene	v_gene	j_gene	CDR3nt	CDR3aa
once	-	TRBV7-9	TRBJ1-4	TGTGCCAGCAGCTACGTCGGTTCGGGTGAAAAACTGTTTTTT	CASSYVGSGEKLFF
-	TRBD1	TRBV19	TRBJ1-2	TGTGCCAGTAGTATAGTACAGGGGAGTGGTGGCTACACCTTC	CASSIVQGSGGYTF
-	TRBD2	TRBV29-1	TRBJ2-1	TGCAGCGTATTAAAACTAGCGGGAGGGTCCTACAATGAGCAGTTCTTC	CSVLKLAGGSYNEQFF
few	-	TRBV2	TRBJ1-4	TGTGCCAGCAGGCACCAGGGGTTAGCAACTAATGAAAAACTGTTTTTT	CASRHQGLATNEKLFF
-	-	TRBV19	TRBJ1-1	TGTGCCAGTGGGGTAAGGACTAGCACTGAAGCTTTCTTT	CASGVRTSTEAFF
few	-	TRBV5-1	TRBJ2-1	TGCGCCAGCAGCTTGCTCGGGGGCAATGAGCAGTTCTTC	CASSLLGGNEQFF
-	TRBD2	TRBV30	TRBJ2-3	TGTGCCTGGACTCTGGGACTAGCGGGAGGTGGTACGCAGTATTTT	CAWTLGLAGGGTQYF
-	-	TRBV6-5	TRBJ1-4	TGTGCCAGCAGTACAGGGTTCAATGAAAAACTGTTTTTT	CASSTGFNEKLFF
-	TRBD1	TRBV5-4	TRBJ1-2	TGTGCCAGCAGACCAGGACAGGTCTATGGCTACACCTTC	CASRPGQVYGYTF
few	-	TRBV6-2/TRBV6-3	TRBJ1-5	TGTGCCAGCAGTTATAAGCAGGGCAATCAGCCCCAGCATTTT	CASSYKQGNQPQHF
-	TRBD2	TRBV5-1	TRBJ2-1	TGCGCCAGCAGCCCCCAAGTGGCGGGAGGGAACAATCAGCAGTTCTTC	CASSPQVAGGNNQQFF
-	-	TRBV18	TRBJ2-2	TGTGCCAGCTCACCACAGGAAGCGGGCGCGAACACCGGGGAGCTGTTTTTT	CASSPQEAGANTGELFF
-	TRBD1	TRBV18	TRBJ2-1	TGTGCCAGCTCACGGGCTAGGGGGCCGGTAAATGAGCAGTTCTTC	CASSRARGPVNEQFF
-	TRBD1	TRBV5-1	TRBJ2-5	TGCGCCAGCAGCCTGGACAGGTGGGAGACCCAGTACTTC	CASSLDRWETQYF
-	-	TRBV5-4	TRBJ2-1	TGTGCCAGCAGCTTGGAGCTCGACAATGAGCAGTTCTTC	CASSLELDNEQFF
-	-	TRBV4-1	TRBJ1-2	TGCGCCAGCAGCCAACGGGACACAGCTAACTATGGCTACACCTTC	CASSQRDTANYGYTF
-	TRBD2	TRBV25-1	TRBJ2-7	TGTGCCAGCAGCACAATGGGGGGGAGTCGCTACGAGCAGTACTTC	CASSTMGGSRYEQYF
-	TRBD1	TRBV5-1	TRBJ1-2	TGCGCCAGCAGATCGACAGGGAGCAACTATGGCTACACCTTC	CASRSTGSNYGYTF
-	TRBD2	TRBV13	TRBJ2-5	TGTGCCAGCAGCTTAGGAACTTATAGCGGGAGGGCCACGAAGACCCAGTACTTC	CASSLGTYSGRATKTQYF
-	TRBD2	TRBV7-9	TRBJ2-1	TGTGCCAGCAGCCCCGGGACTAGCGGGGGAAATGAGCAGTTCTTC	CASSPGTSGGNEQFF
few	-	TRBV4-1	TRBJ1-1	TGCGCCAGCAGCCAAGATCGGGGAAGAGGCACTGAAGCTTTCTTT	CASSQDRGRGTEAFF
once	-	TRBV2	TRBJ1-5	TGTGCCAGCAGTGCGACCGGGAGCAATCAGCCCCAGCATTTT	CASSATGSNQPQHF